This T cell receptor beta chain was identified during a study of identifying expanded T cells in peripheral blood. The germline V gene has CDR1 SNHLY and CDR2 FYNNEI. Trimming removed 5 bases from V and 3 bases from J, with 17 bases in between. This CDR3 is built from 15 residues. Study-wide points: Differentially abundant clones: roughly 1.2 between replicates, 16.4 at roughly 15 days, 19 to 20 at four. Variance in clone template counts between roughly two-week samples significantly increased with total template count across all healthy donors.

Turning to this clone: Its antigen is undetermined.

Healthy donors had no documented immune events, such as infections, while sampled. This table comes from immunoSEQ multiplex PCR, and its TCRdb copy is limited to in-frame clones, with some not included. In the table there are approximately 130,000 clones, approximately 80% of which are singletons. The receptor was isolated from a person aged 18-70 years in good health. Sample: blood. The chain links TRBV2 to TRBJ2-7; the D is unclear. As DNA, the CDR3 is TGTGCCAGCAGTCCCCCACCCATTTTCGGCTACGAGCAGTACTTC. Its translation is CASSPPPIFGYEQYF.